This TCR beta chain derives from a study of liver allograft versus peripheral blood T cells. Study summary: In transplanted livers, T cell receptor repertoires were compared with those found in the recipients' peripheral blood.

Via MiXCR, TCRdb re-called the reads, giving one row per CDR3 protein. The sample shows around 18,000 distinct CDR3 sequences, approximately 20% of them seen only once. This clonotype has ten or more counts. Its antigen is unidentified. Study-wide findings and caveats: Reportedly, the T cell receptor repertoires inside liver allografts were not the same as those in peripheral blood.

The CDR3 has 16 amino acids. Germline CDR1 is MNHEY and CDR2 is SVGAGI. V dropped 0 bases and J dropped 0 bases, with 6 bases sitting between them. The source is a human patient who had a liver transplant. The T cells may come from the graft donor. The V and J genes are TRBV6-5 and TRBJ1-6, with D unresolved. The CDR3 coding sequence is TGTGCCAGCAGTTACTCTCATAGCTCCTATAATTCACCCCTCCACTTT. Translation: CASSYSHSSYNSPLHF.